The clone carrying this TCR beta chain was seen only a few times. This sample is part of a study of blood T cell repertoires in COVID-19. CDR3 length equals 15 residues. From germline, CDR1 is MNHEY and CDR2 SMNVEV (reference sequence). The J segment lost 1 base and the V segment lost 4 bases, leaving 1 base of the junction unmatched. Profiling relied on immunoSEQ multiplex PCR, and the TCRdb table lists in-frame clones only, not all of them. The sample includes approximately 220,000 clones, around 91% of them seen just once. Recruitment covered about 26 US areas and drew participants whose ages spanned about 18 to 89 years. Assignments of participants to cohorts depended upon their own reported clinical history.

The clonotype comes from a woman aged 18-30 years in a cohort exposed to, infected with or recovered from COVID-19 (not recorded which). The chain couples TRBV27 to TRBJ2-2; 9 nucleotides match TRBD1. Sample: PBMCs or T cells enriched from blood (not recorded which). The DNA of the CDR3 is TGTGCCAGCAGTTCGGACAGGGGGAACACCGGGGAGCTGTTTTTT. Translated, it gives CASSSDRGNTGELFF.